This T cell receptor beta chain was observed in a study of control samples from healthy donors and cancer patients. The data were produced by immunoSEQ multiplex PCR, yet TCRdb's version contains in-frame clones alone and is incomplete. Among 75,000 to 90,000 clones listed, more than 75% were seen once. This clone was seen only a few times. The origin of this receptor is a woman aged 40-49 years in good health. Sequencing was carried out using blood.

The CDR3, as DNA: TGCAGCGTGACGGGACTAGCGGGGGGCAGCACAGATACGCAGTATTTT. Translating gives CSVTGLAGGSTDTQYF. The chain is built from TRBV29-1 and TRBJ2-3; 15 positions match TRBD2. CDR3 length: 16 amino acids. CDR1 is SQVTM, CDR2 ANQGSEA, per germline. Trimming at V came to 6 bases and at J to 0 bases, leaving 4 bases not matched to a gene.